This T cell receptor (beta chain) was documented in a study of metastatic and nonmetastatic thyroid tumors. Germline V gene lookup returns CDR1 DFQATT and CDR2 SNEGSKA (reference sequence). J was trimmed by 2 bases and V by 5 bases; bases with no gene match: 10. CDR3 length: 16 amino acids. In the original analysis: A papillary thyroid cancer distant-metastasis classifier was built from CDR3 differences across clinicopathological groups. TCRdb used MiXCR to call clones anew from the PCR reads. The V and J calls were not made by the authors but by TCRdb's processing. The repertoire holds tens of thousands of clones, with roughly 12% as singletons. Before thyroid surgery, none of the patients had received any treatment. This clone was seen repeatedly, ten times or more. Its antigen remains unidentified. Study results and caveats: Patients with malignant thyroid tumors reportedly had significantly higher TCR beta diversity than those with benign nodules, in blood and tumor.

J is TRBJ2-1 and V is TRBV20-1; 9 nucleotides align to TRBD2. This TCR derives from a female donor with papillary thyroid cancer or a benign thyroid nodule (not recorded which). Some clones in this sample may be carry-over from other donors' samples. Input material: blood. The CDR3 region is CSARRLQREAYNEQFF. For the CDR3, the DNA is TGCAGTGCTCGAAGACTACAGCGGGAGGCCTACAATGAGCAGTTCTTC.